The sequence of this T cell receptor (beta chain) was determined in a study of blood T cell repertoires in COVID-19. Across the whole study: The United States, Italy and Spain provided the acute and convalescent COVID-19 samples. From T cells, B-cell-depleted T cells, or PBMCs came the material, which was cDNA or gDNA.

V was pared by 5 bases and J by 6 bases, with 6 bases of the junction left unmatched. The CDR3 is made up of 15 amino acids. Germline assignment: CDR1 LNHDA and CDR2 SQIVND (reference sequence). Methods used by the authors: Reference gene primer amplification yielded estimated nucleated cell counts. TCRdb's copy holds only in-frame clones and misses some; the assay was immunoSEQ multiplex PCR. V, J and clone size derive from that table, while D and trimming were established from the DNA sequence. Of 150,000 to 200,000 clones in the sample, around 79% were seen once. This TCR was sampled from a man aged 60 to 75 with active or convalescent COVID-19. The chain carries TRBV19 and TRBJ2-1; 11 nucleotides line up with TRBD2. The sample taken for sequencing was peripheral blood. Here the CDR3 reads CASSRTSGSANEQFF. CDR3 nucleotide sequence: TGTGCCAGTAGTCGTACTAGCGGGAGTGCCAATGAGCAGTTCTTC. The full variable domain, in which reference TRBV19 and TRBJ2-1 provide the parts outside the CDR3, is DGGITQSPKYLFRKEGQNVTLSCEQNLNHDAMYWYRQDPGQGLRLIYYSQIVNDFQKGDIAEGYSVSREKKESFPLTVTSAQKNPTAFYLCASSRTSGSANEQFFGPGTRLTVL.